The rows below give T cell receptor beta chains drawn from one sample of a study of blood T cell repertoires in COVID-19. TCRdb's table, derived via immunoSEQ multiplex PCR, lists solely in-frame clones and lacks some. The data show approximately 46,000 clones, with about 88% seen just once and 13% held by the top ten. The sequenced sample consisted of peripheral blood. The receptors come from a woman in her seventies in a cohort sampled during active COVID-19. CDR3s include the opening cysteine and the closing phenylalanine or tryptophan. The order of the fields is clone size, J gene, D gene, V gene, CDR3 length, CDR3 protein, CDR3 DNA. D genes are given only for firm matches. The size field is filled for only some rows; it gives once, few, many or a size class.

>.|TRBJ1-4|TRBD1|TRBV3-1/TRBV3-2|15
CASSQGGQPNEKLFF
TGTGCCAGCAGCCAGGGGGGACAGCCTAATGAAAAACTGTTTTTT
>.|TRBJ2-1|TRBD1|TRBV5-1|15
CASKLGQGSYNEQFF
TGCGCCAGCAAATTGGGACAGGGCTCCTACAATGAGCAGTTCTTC
>.|TRBJ2-5|TRBD2|TRBV3-1/TRBV3-2|16
CASSQLSGRYQETQYF
TGTGCCAGCAGCCAACTGAGCGGGAGGTACCAAGAGACCCAGTACTTC
>.|TRBJ1-4|.|TRBV11-2|15
CASSSTVATNEKLFF
TGTGCCAGCAGCTCGACAGTGGCAACTAATGAAAAACTGTTTTTT
>few|TRBJ2-7|TRBD1|TRBV7-9|13
CASSPGQTYEQYF
TGTGCCAGCAGCCCGGGACAGACCTACGAGCAGTACTTC
>.|TRBJ2-3|TRBD2|TRBV7-8|17
CASSLGTSGTSTDTQYF
TGTGCCAGCAGCCTCGGGACTAGCGGGACTAGCACAGATACGCAGTATTTT
>.|TRBJ2-7|TRBD1|TRBV19|14
CASSISDRGREQYF
TGTGCCAGTAGTATCTCGGACAGGGGGCGTGAGCAGTACTTC
>.|TRBJ2-2|TRBD2|TRBV9|15
CASSVAGGRTGELFF
TGTGCCAGCAGCGTAGCGGGAGGGAGGACCGGGGAGCTGTTTTTT
>few|TRBJ2-2|.|TRBV5-1|15
CASSPSGLSTGELFF
TGCGCCAGCAGCCCCTCCGGGTTAAGCACCGGGGAGCTGTTTTTT
>.|TRBJ1-4|.|TRBV5-6|15
CASSLGPERREKLFF
TGTGCCAGCAGCTTGGGGCCTGAACGAAGAGAAAAACTGTTTTTT
>.|TRBJ1-2|.|TRBV3-1/TRBV3-2|13
CASSQGQGSGYTF
TGTGCCAGCAGCCAAGGGCAGGGGAGTGGCTACACCTTC
>.|TRBJ2-1|TRBD2|TRBV19|16
CASSIVASGGLNEQFF
TGTGCCAGTAGTATAGTGGCTAGCGGGGGCTTGAATGAGCAGTTCTTC
>.|TRBJ2-2|TRBD1|TRBV7-2|15
CASSLVRQGVGELFF
TGTGCCAGCAGCTTAGTGCGGCAGGGGGTCGGGGAGCTGTTTTTT
>.|TRBJ2-2|TRBD1|TRBV5-1|15
CASSLRQGRSGELFF
TGCGCCAGCAGCTTGAGACAGGGGCGCAGCGGGGAGCTGTTTTTT
>.|TRBJ2-3|.|TRBV30|12
CAWAVVEDTQYF
TGTGCCTGGGCAGTAGTAGAAGATACGCAGTATTTT
>.|TRBJ2-2|TRBD2|TRBV5-1|15
CASSVTSGSPGELFF
TGCGCCAGCAGCGTGACTAGCGGGAGCCCCGGGGAGCTGTTTTTT
>once|TRBJ2-2|TRBD1|TRBV7-3|15
CASSLRTGFTGELFF
TGTGCCAGCAGCCTCCGGACAGGATTTACCGGGGAGCTGTTTTTT
>.|TRBJ2-5|TRBD1|TRBV5-6|13
CASSLRGPETQYF
TGTGCCAGCAGCTTGAGGGGGCCGGAGACCCAGTACTTC
>.|TRBJ1-2|.|TRBV28|16
CASSFAETPLGGGYTF
TGTGCCAGCAGTTTTGCGGAAACCCCGCTCGGAGGCGGCTACACCTTC
>.|TRBJ2-7|.|TRBV3-1/TRBV3-2|16
CASSQDWKRHTYEQYF
TGTGCCAGCAGCCAAGATTGGAAGCGGCACACCTACGAGCAGTACTTC
>once|TRBJ2-3|.|TRBV10-2|15
CASRRQAQGTDTQYF
TGCGCCAGCAGAAGACAGGCCCAGGGGACAGATACGCAGTATTTT
>medium-sized|TRBJ2-5|TRBD2|TRBV19|15
CASSASGTREETQYF
TGTGCCAGTAGTGCCTCCGGGACTAGGGAGGAGACCCAGTACTTC
>.|TRBJ2-3|TRBD2|TRBV2|14
CASSEAGGMDTQYF
TGTGCCAGCAGTGAAGCGGGAGGGATGGATACGCAGTATTTT
>.|TRBJ2-4|.|TRBV7-2|15
CASSLGGGPKNIQYF
TGTGCCAGCAGCTTAGGGGGGGGGCCCAAAAACATTCAGTACTTC
>.|TRBJ2-7|TRBD1|TRBV29-1|13
CSGTGTGSYEQYF
TGCAGCGGGACCGGGACAGGGTCGTACGAGCAGTACTTC
>.|TRBJ2-7|TRBD1|TRBV6-5|16
CASSYSTGAIPYEQYF
TGTGCCAGCAGTTACTCGACAGGGGCAATCCCCTACGAGCAGTACTTC
>.|TRBJ2-2|TRBD2|TRBV5-1|17
CASSLAPTSRDTGELFF
TGCGCCAGCAGCTTGGCCCCGACTAGCCGAGACACCGGGGAGCTGTTTTTT
>.|TRBJ2-2|TRBD2|TRBV3-1/TRBV3-2|16
CASSQASGSLSGELFF
TGTGCCAGCAGCCAAGCCAGCGGGAGTTTGTCCGGGGAGCTGTTTTTT
>.|TRBJ2-1|.|TRBV10-3|15
CAISATGPTYNEQFF
TGTGCCATCAGTGCCACAGGGCCTACCTACAATGAGCAGTTCTTC
>.|TRBJ2-1|TRBD2|TRBV6-4|13
CASSERAGEKQFF
TGTGCCAGCAGTGAGAGGGCGGGAGAAAAGCAGTTCTTC
>.|TRBJ1-2|TRBD1|TRBV2|14
CASSVRTGGVGYTF
TGTGCCAGCAGTGTGCGGACAGGGGGTGTCGGCTACACCTTC
>once|TRBJ2-1|TRBD2|TRBV4-1|19
CASSQEGLAGVASYNEQFF
TGCGCCAGCAGCCAAGAAGGCCTAGCGGGAGTCGCCTCCTACAATGAGCAGTTCTTC
>.|TRBJ2-3|TRBD1|TRBV20-1|15
CSASAQGDGIDTQYF
TGCAGTGCTAGTGCACAGGGGGATGGGATAGATACGCAGTATTTT
>.|TRBJ2-3|TRBD2|TRBV11-3|15
CASSSLAGGSDTQYF
TGTGCCAGCAGCTCACTAGCGGGAGGTTCAGATACGCAGTATTTT
>.|TRBJ2-3|.|TRBV10-2|12
CASSLLDYTQYF
TGCGCCAGCAGTTTACTAGATTATACGCAGTATTTT
>.|TRBJ1-5|.|TRBV10-3|14
CAISERWGDQPQHF
TGTGCCATCAGTGAGAGGTGGGGAGATCAGCCCCAGCATTTT
>.|TRBJ1-2|TRBD1|TRBV28|13
CASRGQGTYGYTF
TGTGCCAGCAGGGGACAGGGAACCTATGGCTACACCTTC
>.|TRBJ2-5|TRBD1|TRBV2|14
CASRTDRGLETQYF
TGTGCCAGCAGGACGGACAGGGGGTTGGAGACCCAGTACTTC
>.|TRBJ1-2|.|TRBV28|13
CASSRDTRYGYTF
TGTGCCAGCAGCAGGGACACCCGCTATGGCTACACCTTC
>.|TRBJ1-5|.|TRBV28|14
CASGFRTVNQPQHF
TGTGCCAGCGGTTTCCGGACAGTGAATCAGCCCCAGCATTTT
>.|TRBJ2-1|TRBD2|TRBV4-1|17
CASSQYGTSGLYNEQFF
TGCGCCAGCAGCCAATATGGGACTAGCGGGTTATACAATGAGCAGTTCTTC
>few|TRBJ2-3|.|TRBV12-2|16
CASRYTRDRGTDTQYF
TGTGCAAGTCGTTATACACGGGACAGGGGCACAGATACGCAGTATTTT
>few|TRBJ2-5|.|TRBV7-2|15
CASSLVGQVQETQYF
TGTGCCAGCAGCTTAGTGGGCCAGGTCCAAGAGACCCAGTACTTC
>.|TRBJ2-3|TRBD2|TRBV28|14
CASSFTSGPDTQYF
TGTGCCAGCAGTTTCACTAGCGGGCCAGATACGCAGTATTTT
>.|TRBJ2-7|TRBD2|TRBV4-2|19
CASSSQGSSGRVYSYEQYF
TGTGCCAGCAGCTCCCAGGGGTCTAGCGGGAGGGTTTACTCCTACGAGCAGTACTTC
>.|TRBJ2-7|TRBD1|TRBV5-1|13
CASSPRQGYEQYF
TGCGCCAGCAGCCCACGACAGGGCTACGAGCAGTACTTC
>.|TRBJ1-5|TRBD1|TRBV19|15
CASSIAGQGGQPQHF
TGTGCCAGTAGTATAGCCGGACAGGGCGGGCAGCCCCAGCATTTT
>.|TRBJ2-7|.|TRBV3-1/TRBV3-2|13
CASSQGLAYEQYF
TGTGCCAGCAGCCAGGGACTGGCCTACGAGCAGTACTTC
>.|TRBJ2-5|TRBD2|TRBV9|15
CASSVASGRAETQYF
TGTGCCAGCAGCGTAGCTAGCGGGAGGGCGGAGACCCAGTACTTC
>.|TRBJ1-3|.|TRBV7-3|15
CASSLGRGGGNTIYF
TGTGCCAGCAGCTTAGGGAGGGGTGGAGGAAACACCATATATTTT
>.|TRBJ2-7|TRBD1|TRBV27|15
CASSWGRGLSYEQYF
TGTGCCAGCAGTTGGGGCAGGGGGCTTTCCTACGAGCAGTACTTC
>few|TRBJ2-3|TRBD2|TRBV11-2|16
CASSRLRALAEDTQYF
TGTGCCAGCAGTCGACTTAGGGCACTAGCGGAGGATACGCAGTATTTT
>.|TRBJ2-1|TRBD2|TRBV28|19
CASSSGLAGGRGSYNEQFF
TGTGCCAGCAGTTCGGGACTAGCGGGAGGGCGTGGGTCCTACAATGAGCAGTTCTTC
>.|TRBJ2-1|.|TRBV6-5|15
CASSQSGDPYPEQFF
TGTGCCAGCAGCCAGTCGGGGGACCCCTATCCTGAGCAGTTCTTC
>.|TRBJ2-1|TRBD2|TRBV19|12
CASRKREDEQFF
TGTGCCAGTAGAAAGCGGGAGGATGAGCAGTTCTTC
>few|TRBJ2-7|TRBD1|TRBV10-3|15
CAISGGTGINYEQYF
TGTGCCATCAGTGGGGGGACAGGGATTAACTACGAGCAGTACTTC
>.|TRBJ2-7|.|TRBV19|16
CASSRSGAADGYEQYF
TGTGCCAGTAGTCGGAGCGGAGCCGCCGACGGCTACGAGCAGTACTTC